The T cell receptor (beta chain) under discussion was sequenced for a study of T-cell reconstitution after alpha-beta-depleted transplantation in children. Unique molecular identifiers featured in how the TCRbeta library was prepared. In TCRdb, the PCR reads were re-called with MiXCR into one record per CDR3 protein. Of some 500,000 distinct CDR3 sequences listed, about 17% are singletons. The germline V gene encodes CDR1 SQVTM and CDR2 ANQGSEA. The CDR3 is made up of 17 amino acids. V trimming: 2 bases; J trimming: 0 bases; junction bases outside the gene matches: 9. This material consisted of PBMCs from the stem cell graft donor, taken from the stem cell graft. This chain links TRBV29-1 with TRBJ2-4; 8 positions agree with TRBD1. The sequence came from a human donor who donated a stem cell graft to a child with acute lymphoblastic leukemia. In DNA, the CDR3 is TGCAGCGTTGAAACTCGGACAGGGATCTTAGCCAAAAACATTCAGTACTTC. Its translation: CSVETRTGILAKNIQYF.